These 21 T cell receptor beta chains share one sample of origin, sequenced in a study of long-term antiretroviral therapy in people with HIV. Survey-level resolution applied to immunoSEQ assay v3.0. Produced via immunoSEQ multiplex PCR; TCRdb's table is partial and in-frame only. Among around 19,000 clones listed, 82% were seen once. Sequences were derived from unsorted PBMCs, sampled around 2.5 years after starting antiretroviral therapy. All receptors derive from a man aged 40-49 years with HIV.

This clone turned up a few times. The chain combines TRBV10-3 with TRBJ2-7, with a possible D match to TRBD2 (7 bases). This CDR3 comprises 17 residues. From germline, CDR1 is ENHRY and CDR2 SYGVKD. Trimming pared 4 bases from V and 4 bases from J, leaving 23 bases between. The CDR3 here is CAISGTGGLAEPYEQYF. CDR3 nucleotides: TGTGCCATCAGTGGCACCGGGGGGCTAGCGGAACCTTACGAGCAGTACTTC.

This chain connects TRBV4-3 to TRBJ2-1; TRBD2 aligns across 7 bases. Unmatched junction bases numbered 6, after V lost 6 bases and J lost 1 base. The CDR3 is 15 amino acids. Germline-derived CDR1 and CDR2 are LGHNA and YSLEER. CDR3 DNA sequence: TGCGCCAGCAGTCGTGGCGGGGGATCCTACAATGAGCAGTTCTTC. Residues: CASSRGGGSYNEQFF.

The chain carries TRBV9 and TRBJ2-3; 7 bases are shared with TRBD1. V shed 7 bases, J shed 2 bases, and the junction held 7 bases outside the gene matches. Germline V gene sequence: CDR1 SGDLS, CDR2 YYNGEE. The CDR3 runs to 14 residues. CDR3 amino acids: CASRRDRDTDTQYF. CDR3 in DNA: TGTGCCAGCCGCCGGGACAGAGACACAGATACGCAGTATTTT.

The chain is built from TRBV30 and TRBJ1-2; D unclear. Germline CDR1 and CDR2: GTSNPN and SVGIG (reference sequence). The V end lost 8 bases, the J end lost 7 bases, and 20 bases lay between the germline ends. This CDR3 comprises 13 residues. The CDR3 bases are TGTGCCCGAGAAGAAACTATGGCCTCTGGCTACACCTTC. This sequence encodes CAREETMASGYTF.

V gene TRBV29-1 combines with J gene TRBJ1-1; tentatively, D is TRBD1 (5 bases). Trimming left V 8 bases short and J 2 bases short, with 9 bases between. The germline gives CDR1 SQVTM, CDR2 ANQGSEA. The CDR3 loop spans 11 amino acids. The chain's CDR3 is CSPGPNTEAFF. DNA for the CDR3: TGCAGCCCGGGGCCTAACACTGAAGCTTTCTTT. Using reference TRBV29-1 and TRBJ1-1 for the parts outside the CDR3, the full variable domain is SAVISQKPSRDICQRGTSLTIQCQVDSQVTMMFWYRQQPGQSLTLIATANQGSEATYESGFVIDKFPISRPNLTFSTLTVSNMSPEDSSIYLCSPGPNTEAFFGQGTRLTVV.

V gene TRBV7-2 combines with J gene TRBJ2-2, with D maybe TRBD2 (5 bases). The V end lost 5 bases, the J end lost 4 bases, and 8 bases lay between the germline ends. This CDR3 contains 13 residues. Looked up from germline, CDR1 is SGHTA and CDR2 is FQGNSA. The CDR3 region is CASSRGPTGELFF. CDR3 DNA sequence: TGTGCCAGCAGCCGAGGGCCCACCGGGGAGCTGTTTTTT.

The rearrangement joins TRBV5-4 to TRBJ2-7; 13 nucleotides line up with TRBD2. Germline V CDR1 and CDR2: SGHNT, YYREEE (reference sequence). CDR3 size: 16 residues. V lost 0 bases to trimming and J lost 7 bases; unmatched junction nucleotides: 7. The CDR3 region is CASSLGLAGGSAEQYF. The CDR3 DNA sequence: TGTGCCAGCAGCTTGGGACTAGCGGGAGGATCGGCTGAGCAGTACTTC.

The rearrangement uses TRBV5-4 and TRBJ1-4, with no clear D. Germline CDR1 is SGHNT and CDR2 is YYREEE (reference sequence). This CDR3 has 14 residues. The V gene lost 4 bases and the J gene lost 5 bases, with 12 bases spanning the gap. This CDR3 reads CASSQDGPNEKLFF. CDR3 nucleotides: TGTGCCAGCAGCCAGGACGGACCAAATGAAAAACTGTTTTTT.

The J gene is TRBJ2-1, the V gene TRBV15, with 7 bases aligning to TRBD2. Germline lookup yields CDR1 LNHNV and CDR2 YYDKDF (reference sequence). The V and J ends lost 3 bases and 4 bases, in that order; junction bases with no gene match: 9. There are 16 residues in the CDR3. CDR3 amino acids: CATSSRGSSSYNEQFF. The CDR3 nucleotides are TGTGCCACCAGCAGTCGCGGGAGCTCGTCGTACAATGAGCAGTTCTTC.

The rearrangement joins TRBV6-4 to TRBJ2-5; weak D call: TRBD1 (6 bases). The V gene's germline CDR1 is MRHNA and CDR2 SNTAGT. The V end was cut by 2 bases, the J end by 3 bases, with 16 bases between. CDR3 length: 16 amino acids. CDR3 sequence: CASSDVCRGWEETQYF. The CDR3 DNA follows: TGTGCCAGCAGTGACGTTTGTAGGGGGTGGGAAGAGACCCAGTACTTC.

The chain joins TRBV15 to TRBJ2-6; possible D gene TRBD2, 6 bases. Deletions cut 9 bases from V and 2 bases from J, with 14 bases between. This CDR3 comprises 15 residues. Looked up from germline, CDR1 is LNHNV and CDR2 is YYDKDF (reference sequence). The CDR3 loop reads CATGGWGAGANVLTF. The CDR3 DNA reads as TGTGCCACGGGGGGATGGGGGGCTGGGGCCAACGTCCTGACTTTC.

The chain has TRBV7-3 and TRBJ2-7, with 8 bases matching TRBD1. The length of the CDR3 is 13 residues. V shed 5 bases and J 6 bases; nucleotides not matched to a gene: 6. CDR1 is SGHTA, CDR2 FQGTGA, per germline. The CDR3 bases are TGTGCCAGCAGCGTAGGACAGGGCGGCGAGCAGTACTTC. Protein product: CASSVGQGGEQYF.

V is TRBV6-5 and J is TRBJ2-2, with a weak D call TRBD2 (7 bases). The V and J ends lost 4 bases and 6 bases respectively, with 18 bases between them. The germline V gene has CDR1 MNHEY and CDR2 SVGAGI. The CDR3 runs 16 residues. The CDR3 DNA is TGTGCCAGCAGTTTCGCCGGGGGGAGGGGGTCCGGGGAGCTGTTTTTT. Translating gives CASSFAGGRGSGELFF.

This chain connects TRBV30 to TRBJ1-4, with 10 bases matching TRBD1. CDR1 is GTSNPN and CDR2 is SVGIG in the germline V gene (reference sequence). Germline trimming cut 7 bases from V and 0 bases from J; bases unmatched to any gene: 5. The CDR3 is made up of 15 amino acids. This CDR3 is CALGQGIATNEKLFF. The DNA of the CDR3 is TGTGCCTTGGGACAGGGGATTGCAACTAATGAAAAACTGTTTTTT.

The gene calls are TRBV29-1 and TRBJ2-7; D is unclear. CDR3 length: 12 residues. V was shortened by 7 bases and J by 3 bases, with 13 bases between the two germline ends. CDR1 is SQVTM and CDR2 is ANQGSEA in the germline V gene. The CDR3, as DNA: TGCAGCGCCCTTATCTGGGGCTACGAGCAGTACTTC. This codes for CSALIWGYEQYF.

The J gene is TRBJ1-2, the V gene TRBV28, with no clear D. Germline CDR1 reads MDHEN; CDR2 reads SYDVKM. This CDR3 spans 14 amino acids. Deletions cut 6 bases from V and 4 bases from J, with 15 bases between. The CDR3 nucleotides read TGTGCCAGCAGGTACACCACAGAACCCTATGGCTACACCTTC. It yields the protein CASRYTTEPYGYTF.

The chain has TRBV18 and TRBJ2-7, with D uncertain. Trimming took off 0 bases at V and 4 bases at J, with 10 bases between the two ends. CDR1 and CDR2 (germline): KGHSH, LQKENI. CDR3 length equals 14 residues. The CDR3 bases are TGTGCCAGCTCACCACCGGGCCGCATATACGAGCAGTACTTC. Protein sequence: CASSPPGRIYEQYF.

This sequence joins TRBV7-6 and TRBJ1-3; D remains ambiguous. CDR3 length: 15 residues. V dropped 1 base and J dropped 0 bases, with 7 bases sitting between them. In germline, CDR1 is SGHVS, CDR2 FNYEAQ. The CDR3 bases are TGTGCCAGCAGCTTAGGGCGGGGCTCTGGAAACACCATATATTTT. This gives the protein CASSLGRGSGNTIYF.

This clone was picked up one time. V is TRBV20-1 and J is TRBJ2-3; D gene ambiguous. Germline V lookup: CDR1 DFQATT, CDR2 SNEGSKA (reference sequence). The CDR3 extends over 11 amino acids. The V end lost 8 bases, the J end lost 8 bases, and 14 bases lay between the germline ends. CDR3 nucleotide sequence: TGCAGTCCCGTAGCCTCGGGTACGCAGTATTTT. This codes for CSPVASGTQYF.

V gene TRBV11-2 combines with J gene TRBJ2-3; D may be TRBD2 (6 bases). V was shortened by 3 bases and J by 3 bases, with 10 bases between the two germline ends. In germline, CDR1 is SGHAT, CDR2 FQNNGV. CDR3 length equals 14 residues. CDR3 protein: CASSLGGRTDTQYF. Here the CDR3 DNA reads TGTGCCAGCAGCTTGGGGGGACGTACAGATACGCAGTATTTT.

The chain combines TRBV15 with TRBJ2-7, with a tentative D call TRBD1 (7 bases). The CDR3 runs to 14 residues. Trimming took off 9 bases at V and 3 bases at J, with 18 bases between the two ends. In germline, CDR1 is LNHNV, CDR2 YYDKDF (reference sequence). CDR3 nucleotide sequence: TGTGCCACTGGAAGGACAGGACTAAACTACGAGCAGTACTTC. Its translation: CATGRTGLNYEQYF.